The 29 T cell receptor beta chains below all came from one sample that was sequenced in a study of response to subunit inactivated influenza vaccine. TCRdb called the RT-PCR reads again in MiXCR, with one record for every CDR3 protein. The sample has about 300,000 distinct CDR3 sequences, roughly 20% seen once; the top ten hold 10%. The material was PBMCs from blood, obtained about 20 months after vaccination. Receptor source: a man between 50 and 75 years old who received an inactivated influenza vaccine.

In this sample, this clonotype turned up many times. The rearrangement links TRBV12-3 or TRBV12-4 to TRBJ1-3; D ambiguous. The V gene lost 7 bases and the J gene lost 2 bases, with 18 bases spanning the gap. This CDR3 spans 16 amino acids. The CDR3 DNA is TGTGCCAGCACTGGCTTAAGAGACGGAGCTGGAAACACCATATATTTT. Its translation: CASTGLRDGAGNTIYF.

The table lists this clonotype with many counts. V is TRBV18 and J is TRBJ1-3; D is uncertain. Germline V gene sequence: CDR1 KGHSH, CDR2 LQKENI. V lost 2 bases, J lost 0 bases, and 5 bases lay in between. The CDR3 runs 14 residues. This CDR3 reads CASSPGSSGNTIYF. The CDR3 DNA sequence: TGTGCCAGCTCACCAGGGTCCTCTGGAAACACCATATATTTT.

This chain connects TRBV5-1 to TRBJ2-2; no definite D call. The V gene lost 0 bases and the J gene lost 7 bases, with 10 bases spanning the gap. The CDR3 contains 14 residues. In germline, CDR1 is SGHRS, CDR2 YFSETQ. CDR3 nucleotide sequence: TGCGCCAGCAGCTTGGTAGGGCCCGACGGGGAGCTGTTTTTT. This translates into CASSLVGPDGELFF.

This clonotype was seen a handful of times. The CDR3 DNA is TGCAGTGCTAGTAATAGCGGGGGGGCTAGGAATGAGCAGTTCTTC. Translating it yields CSASNSGGARNEQFF. The J gene is TRBJ2-1, the V gene TRBV20-1; 11 positions agree with TRBD2. The junction had 8 bases not matched to a gene; V was cut back by 3 bases and J by 7 bases. The germline V gene has CDR1 DFQATT and CDR2 SNEGSKA (reference sequence). The length of the CDR3 is 15 residues.

The chain combines TRBV5-6 with TRBJ2-1; TRBD1 might be the D (6 bases). CDR1 is SGHDT and CDR2 is YYEEEE in the germline V gene. The CDR3 runs to 13 residues. Trimming stripped 6 bases from V and 5 bases from J, with 12 bases between. CDR3 sequence: CASNVGTNNEQFF. CDR3 sequence (DNA): TGTGCCAGCAATGTCGGGACAAACAATGAGCAGTTCTTC.

The chain recombines TRBV7-9 with TRBJ1-5; tentative D call: TRBD1 (5 bases). Germline assignment: CDR1 SEHNR and CDR2 FQNEAQ (reference sequence). Trimming stripped 5 bases from V and 2 bases from J, with 19 bases between. This CDR3 spans 17 amino acids. DNA of the CDR3: TGTGCCAGCAGCCGGCAGCAGGGACTGGGTGGCAATCAGCCCCAGCATTTT. As protein: CASSRQQGLGGNQPQHF.

The CDR3 region has the DNA TGTGCCAGCAGTTTGGCAGGAAGATCTTATGGCTACACCTTC. Amino acids: CASSLAGRSYGYTF. The chain links TRBV12-3 or TRBV12-4 to TRBJ1-2; D is unresolved. Between the trimmed V and J ends, which lost 3 bases and 5 bases, there was a span of 13 bases. The CDR3 totals 14 residues.

This clonotype was recorded once. The CDR3 region has the DNA TGTGCCAGCAGCGACGCACGGAATGAGCAGTTCTTC. Translated: CASSDARNEQFF. The rearrangement links TRBV5-5 to TRBJ2-1; D is unresolved. The CDR3 extends over 12 amino acids. Germline V gene lookup returns CDR1 SGHKS and CDR2 YYEKEE (reference sequence). V shed 4 bases and J shed 7 bases, with 9 bases lying between them.

This clonotype was counted ten times or more. J is TRBJ1-5 and V is TRBV6-2 or TRBV6-3, with D possibly TRBD1 on 6 matching bases. V lost 0 bases and J 0 bases, leaving 6 bases between the germline ends. This CDR3 region has 15 residues. Germline V gene lookup returns CDR1 MNHEY and CDR2 SVGEGT. CDR3 loop: CASSYSGHSNQPQHF. CDR3 coding DNA: TGTGCCAGCAGTTACTCGGGACATAGCAATCAGCCCCAGCATTTT.

The sample holds many counts of this clonotype. This chain uses TRBV11-2 with TRBJ1-2; the D is unclear. With 5 bases removed from V and 4 bases from J, the gap between germline ends came to 11 bases. The CDR3 length is 13 residues. CDR1 and CDR2 (germline): SGHAT, FQNNGV. The CDR3 loop is CASSASTAYGYTF. CDR3 sequence (DNA): TGTGCCAGCAGCGCCTCCACGGCCTATGGCTACACCTTC. Full variable domain (outside the CDR3, taken from reference TRBV11-2 and TRBJ1-2): EAGVAQSPRYKIIEKRQSVAFWCNPISGHATLYWYQQILGQGPKLLIQFQNNGVVDDSQLPKDRFSAERLKGVDSTLKIQPAKLEDSAVYLCASSASTAYGYTFGSGTRLTVV.

This clonotype was seen a handful of times. V and J are TRBV27 and TRBJ2-1, with 7 bases that match TRBD2. The CDR3 runs to 14 residues. Per germline, CDR1 MNHEY and CDR2 SMNVEV (reference sequence). J gave up 5 bases and V 3 bases, and 4 bases lay outside the gene matches. The CDR3 DNA is TGTGCCAGCAGTTTTGGTCTAGCGGACAATGAGCAGTTCTTC. This codes for CASSFGLADNEQFF.

This chain connects TRBV7-9 to TRBJ2-7; D possibly corresponds to TRBD2 (5 bases). Germline-derived CDR1 and CDR2 are SEHNR and FQNEAQ (reference sequence). This CDR3 has 17 residues. V was cut by 5 bases and J by 5 bases, with 25 bases left in between. The CDR3 nucleotides are TGTGCCAGCAGCCCCCCCTCTCTCGTTCGGGGTAGCAACGAGCAGTACTTC. Its protein is CASSPPSLVRGSNEQYF. Looking up the rest from reference TRBV7-9 and TRBJ2-7 gives the full variable domain: DTGVSQNPRHKITKRGQNVTFRCDPISEHNRLYWYRQTLGQGPEFLTYFQNEAQLEKSRLLSDRFSAERPKGSFSTLEIQRTEQGDSAMYLCASSPPSLVRGSNEQYFGPGTRLTVT.

The chain couples TRBV6-1 to TRBJ1-2; D uncertain. CDR3 size: 13 residues. V was trimmed by 6 bases and J by 4 bases, leaving 12 bases between them. Germline values: CDR1 MNHNS, CDR2 SASEGT. The CDR3 DNA reads as TGTGCCAGCAGGTTGGACGGTCTCTATGGCTACACCTTC. Protein: CASRLDGLYGYTF.

CDR3 sequence: CSAGDRRIQETQYF. Written as DNA, the CDR3 is TGCAGTGCGGGGGACAGACGAATACAAGAGACCCAGTACTTC. This chain joins TRBV20-1 and TRBJ2-5; 7 positions match TRBD1. Per the germline V gene, CDR1 is DFQATT and CDR2 is SNEGSKA (reference sequence). The CDR3 contains 14 residues. Trimming took 6 bases from V and 2 from J; bases not matched to a gene: 9.

This clonotype has more than one count but fewer than ten. This chain joins TRBV6-5 and TRBJ1-2; 7 positions agree with TRBD1. J was trimmed by 4 bases and V by 0 bases; bases with no gene match: 2. Germline values: CDR1 MNHEY, CDR2 SVGAGI. The CDR3 length is 14 residues. As DNA, the CDR3 is TGTGCCAGCAGTTACTCAAGACAGGGCTATGGCTACACCTTC. It yields the protein CASSYSRQGYGYTF.

A remark on this clonotype: The junction shows a germline mismatch at one end, possibly a read error. This chain links TRBV2 with TRBJ2-5; the D call may be TRBD1 or TRBD2 (5 bases each). Germline CDR1 and CDR2: SNHLY and FYNNEI. The CDR3 is 17 amino acids. The CDR3 region has the DNA TGTGCCAGCAGTGAAGCAGCCGGGACCAATTTCCCAGAGTCCCAGTACTTC. This gives the protein CASSEAAGTNFPESQYF.

The gene calls are TRBV18 and TRBJ1-4; D unclear. This CDR3 has 14 residues. Trimming left V 1 base short and J 3 bases short, with 6 bases between. In germline, CDR1 is KGHSH, CDR2 LQKENI. This CDR3 reads CASSPRQANEKLFF. As DNA, the CDR3 is TGTGCCAGCTCACCACGTCAGGCTAATGAAAAACTGTTTTTT.

This clonotype was counted only a few times. This chain uses TRBV12-3 or TRBV12-4 with TRBJ1-1, with D unresolved. V was pared by 3 bases and J by 8 bases, with 7 bases between. This CDR3 contains 11 residues. Written as DNA, the CDR3 is TGTGCCAGCAGTTTTGGTGAGGAAGCTTTCTTT. Translating gives CASSFGEEAFF.

V gene TRBV20-1 combines with J gene TRBJ2-2; D perhaps matches TRBD1 (6 bases). The CDR3 spans 15 residues. Germline values: CDR1 DFQATT, CDR2 SNEGSKA (reference sequence). V lost 3 bases and J 5 bases, leaving 16 bases between the germline ends. The CDR3 reads CSASPWGRGTGELFF. The CDR3 DNA reads as TGCAGTGCTAGTCCATGGGGGCGCGGGACCGGGGAGCTGTTTTTT.

The chain recombines TRBV27 with TRBJ1-1, with a possible D match to TRBD1 (5 bases). Per the germline V gene, CDR1 is MNHEY and CDR2 is SMNVEV (reference sequence). Trimming pared 8 bases from V and 4 bases from J, leaving 23 bases between. The CDR3 covers 16 residues. DNA of the CDR3: TGTGCCAGCCGAAAGGTAGGGGCCAATCGGCCCACTGAAGCTTTCTTT. As protein: CASRKVGANRPTEAFF.

This chain links TRBV10-3 with TRBJ2-5; 7 nucleotides align to TRBD1. CDR3 size: 13 residues. V trimming: 10 bases; J trimming: 5 bases; junction bases outside the gene matches: 10. Germline CDR1 is ENHRY and CDR2 is SYGVKD. In DNA form, the CDR3 reads TGTGCCAGCACAGAGGGGGCCCAGGAGACCCAGTACTTC. Protein: CASTEGAQETQYF.

The genes are TRBV9 and TRBJ2-7, with D uncertain. V was shortened by 3 bases and J by 2 bases, with 18 bases between the two germline ends. CDR3 length: 16 amino acids. Germline CDR1 and CDR2: SGDLS and YYNGEE. For the CDR3, the DNA is TGTGCCAGCAGCGGAATGAGACATCGACCTACCTACGAGCAGTACTTC. It codes for CASSGMRHRPTYEQYF.

This clonotype was counted a few times. The chain recombines TRBV18 with TRBJ2-1; D is undetermined. The germline V gene has CDR1 KGHSH and CDR2 LQKENI. This CDR3 contains 14 residues. With 0 bases removed from V and 4 bases from J, the gap between germline ends came to 7 bases. The CDR3 DNA follows: TGTGCCAGCTCACCACCTAATTCTTACAATGAGCAGTTCTTC. Amino acid sequence: CASSPPNSYNEQFF.

The sample holds a few counts of this clonotype. The chain couples TRBV5-4 to TRBJ1-2; no clear D. This CDR3 is 14 amino acids long. V was shortened by 2 bases and J by 0 bases, with 8 bases between the two germline ends. Germline V gene lookup returns CDR1 SGHNT and CDR2 YYREEE (reference sequence). In DNA form, the CDR3 reads TGTGCCAGCAGCTTTTACGGGTCTAACTATGGCTACACCTTC. It encodes CASSFYGSNYGYTF.

The chain joins TRBV7-9 to TRBJ1-3; D not certain. The V end lost 2 bases, the J end lost 1 base, and 12 bases lay between the germline ends. The CDR3 covers 16 residues. Germline assignment: CDR1 SEHNR and CDR2 FQNEAQ (reference sequence). The DNA of the CDR3 is TGTGCCAGCAGCTTATTCTCTTGGGATTCTGGAAACACCATATATTTT. Its protein product is CASSLFSWDSGNTIYF.

This clonotype appeared many times. The chain is built from TRBV6-1 and TRBJ1-6; no definite D call. Looked up from germline, CDR1 is MNHNS and CDR2 is SASEGT. The CDR3 runs 14 residues. The ends were cut back, 8 bases at V and 9 bases at J, with 17 bases in the middle. CDR3 region: CASRASQSGSPLHF. In nucleotides, the CDR3 is TGTGCCAGCCGGGCATCCCAATCAGGTTCACCCCTCCACTTT.

The J gene is TRBJ1-3, the V gene TRBV7-2; D is undetermined. The CDR3 is made up of 15 amino acids. Germline V gives CDR1 SGHTA, CDR2 FQGNSA. Deletions cut 0 bases from V and 4 bases from J, with 10 bases between. CDR3 nucleotide sequence: TGTGCCAGCAGCTTAGCCGTTACCACAGGAAACACCATATATTTT. Its translation: CASSLAVTTGNTIYF. Based on the CDR3 plus reference TRBV7-2 and TRBJ1-3, the full variable domain is GAGVSQSPSNKVTEKGKDVELRCDPISGHTALYWYRQSLGQGLEFLIYFQGNSAPDKSGLPSDRFSAERTGGSVSTLTIQRTQQEDSAVYLCASSLAVTTGNTIYFGEGSWLTVV.

This clonotype turned up a few times. Written as DNA, the CDR3 is TGTGCCAGCAGCCAACAGGGGACCTATAATGAAAAACTGTTTTTT. This translates into CASSQQGTYNEKLFF. The rearrangement uses TRBV7-9 and TRBJ1-4, with 7 bases aligning to TRBD1. Germline values: CDR1 SEHNR, CDR2 FQNEAQ (reference sequence). The CDR3 is made up of 15 amino acids. V was clipped by 5 bases and J by 4 bases; unmatched bases: 7.

The genes are TRBV29-1 and TRBJ2-7; D possibly uses TRBD1 or TRBD2 (6 bases each). Between the trimmed V and J ends, which lost 0 bases and 2 bases, there was a span of 8 bases. Germline assignment: CDR1 SQVTM and CDR2 ANQGSEA. This CDR3 is built from 13 residues. The CDR3 nucleotides are TGCAGCGTTGAAGACGGGGGCGCCTACGAGCAGTACTTC. It is translated as CSVEDGGAYEQYF.